Given below is one T cell receptor (beta chain) in context. The antigen is undetermined. Assay: immunoSEQ multiplex PCR; the TCRdb copy retains only in-frame clones and omits some. Of hundreds of thousands of clones in the sample, around 93% were seen once. Naive CD8 cells lacked CD45RO, underwent positive selection for CCR7 and left out terminally differentiated effector memory CD45RA+ cells. This sample stems from a study of shared clonotypes between healthy human individuals. Overall study: The study drew on a couple of women and a few men aged 18 to 49 as donors. Regarding the study as a whole: Clonotypes that were shared across a handful of donors made up around 5.5% of naive CD4 clonotypes. When compared with the clonotypes that were shared by all four sorted-subset donors, the non-shared clonotypes turned out to have lower generation probabilities.

CDR3 length equals 16 residues. The V and J ends lost 8 bases and 6 bases, in that order; junction bases with no gene match: 16. CDR1 MNHNS and CDR2 SASEGT come from the germline V gene. The genes are TRBV6-1 and TRBJ2-3, with 8 bases identical to TRBD2. Sequencing was done on a sample of naive CD8+ T cells sorted from blood. The sequence came from a man aged 25 to 45 in good health. CDR3 sequence reads: CASGGSSGRATDTQYF. For the CDR3, the DNA is TGTGCCAGCGGTGGGTCCAGCGGGAGAGCAACTGATACGCAGTATTTT.